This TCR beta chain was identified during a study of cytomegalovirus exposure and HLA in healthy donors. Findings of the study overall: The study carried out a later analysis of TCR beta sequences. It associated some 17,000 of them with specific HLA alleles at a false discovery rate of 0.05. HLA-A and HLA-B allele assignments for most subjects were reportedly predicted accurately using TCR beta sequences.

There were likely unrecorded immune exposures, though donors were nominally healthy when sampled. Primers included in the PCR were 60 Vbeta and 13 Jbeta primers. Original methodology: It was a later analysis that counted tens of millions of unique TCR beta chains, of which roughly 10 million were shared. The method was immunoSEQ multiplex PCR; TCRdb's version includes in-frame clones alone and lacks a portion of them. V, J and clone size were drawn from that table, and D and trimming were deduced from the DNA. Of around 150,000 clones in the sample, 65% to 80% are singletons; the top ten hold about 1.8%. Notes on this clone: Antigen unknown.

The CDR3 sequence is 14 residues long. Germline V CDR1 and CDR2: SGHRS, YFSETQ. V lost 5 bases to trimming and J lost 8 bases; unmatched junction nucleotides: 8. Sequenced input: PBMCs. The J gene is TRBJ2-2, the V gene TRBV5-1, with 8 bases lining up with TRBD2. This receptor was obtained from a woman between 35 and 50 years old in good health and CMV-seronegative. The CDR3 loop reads CASSVAGGVGELFF. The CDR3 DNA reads TGCGCCAGCAGTGTCGCGGGGGGAGTTGGGGAGCTGTTTTTT.